This TCR beta chain was observed in a study of shared clonotypes between healthy human individuals. General study results and limits: Rarefaction demonstrated incomplete sorted-subset sequencing despite large depth.

This clone was detected once. The antigen is unknown. Germline-derived CDR1 and CDR2 are SGHAT and FQNNGV. This CDR3 has 11 amino acids. Trimming pared 4 bases from V and 5 bases from J, leaving 4 bases between. It was across several immunoSEQ plates that each subset's genomic DNA was evenly split. Here immunoSEQ multiplex PCR was the method, and the copy in TCRdb shows in-frame clones only, minus some. The table lists about 800,000 clones, roughly 96% of them singletons. Naive CD8 cells lacked CD45RO, underwent positive selection for CCR7 and left out terminally differentiated effector memory CD45RA+ cells.

The TCR sequence derives from a man between 25 and 39 years old in good health. Sequenced input: naive CD8+ T cells sorted from blood. V and J are TRBV11-2 and TRBJ2-3; D unresolved. The CDR3, as DNA: TGTGCCAGCAGCTCGGAAGATACGCAGTATTTT. Translation gives CASSSEDTQYF.